Listed here is a single TCR beta chain. The antigen is not known. The data are from a study of radiation and T cells in renal cell carcinoma. The overall study: Nephrectomy followed 15 Gy stereotactic body radiation by 4 weeks.

In germline, CDR1 is LGHNA, CDR2 YSLEER. Trimming left V 0 bases short and J 5 bases short, with 9 bases between. This CDR3 spans 14 amino acids. TCRdb's table, derived via immunoSEQ multiplex PCR, lists solely in-frame clones and lacks some. The data hold some 130,000 clones, with 88% observed a single time. Study-wide findings and caveats: In blood, top tumor clones expanded by 2 weeks, shrinking by 4.

Time point meaning: blood 2 weeks post-SBRT. Treatment meaning: 15 Gy SBRT to primary tumor, nephrectomy 4 weeks later. The V call is TRBV4-3, the J call TRBJ2-3; D may be TRBD2 (5 bases). The specimen was blood, collected from a patient whose treatment included radiotherapy and nephrectomy. This sequence originates from a woman in her sixties or seventies with renal cell carcinoma. The CDR3 nucleotides are TGCGCCAGCAGCCAAGATATGAGGGTAGATACGCAGTATTTT. Translating it yields CASSQDMRVDTQYF.